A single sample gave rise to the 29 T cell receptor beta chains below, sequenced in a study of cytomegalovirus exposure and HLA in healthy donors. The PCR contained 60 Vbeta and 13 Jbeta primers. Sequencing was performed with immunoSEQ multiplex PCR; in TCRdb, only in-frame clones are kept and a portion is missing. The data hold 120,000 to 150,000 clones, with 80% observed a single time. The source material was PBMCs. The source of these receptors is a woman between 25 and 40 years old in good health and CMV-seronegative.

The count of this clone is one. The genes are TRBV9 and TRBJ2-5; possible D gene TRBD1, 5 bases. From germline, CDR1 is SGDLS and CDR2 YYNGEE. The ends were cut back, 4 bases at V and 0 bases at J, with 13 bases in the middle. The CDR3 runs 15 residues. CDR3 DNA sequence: TGTGCCAGCAGCCCTGGACAACCCAACCAAGAGACCCAGTACTTC. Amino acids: CASSPGQPNQETQYF.

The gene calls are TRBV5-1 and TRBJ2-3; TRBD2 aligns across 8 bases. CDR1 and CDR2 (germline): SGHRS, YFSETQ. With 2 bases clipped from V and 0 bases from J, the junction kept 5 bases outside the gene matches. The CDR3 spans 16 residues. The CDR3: CASSLRVAGSTDTQYF. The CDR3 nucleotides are TGCGCCAGCAGCTTACGGGTAGCGGGAAGCACAGATACGCAGTATTTT.

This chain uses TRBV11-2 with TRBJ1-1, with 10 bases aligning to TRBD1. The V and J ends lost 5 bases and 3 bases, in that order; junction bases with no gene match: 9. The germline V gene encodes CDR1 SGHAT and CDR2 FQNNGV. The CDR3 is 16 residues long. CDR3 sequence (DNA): TGTGCCAGCAGCCCCGGGACAGGGGTGGTGGACACTGAAGCTTTCTTT. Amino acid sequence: CASSPGTGVVDTEAFF.

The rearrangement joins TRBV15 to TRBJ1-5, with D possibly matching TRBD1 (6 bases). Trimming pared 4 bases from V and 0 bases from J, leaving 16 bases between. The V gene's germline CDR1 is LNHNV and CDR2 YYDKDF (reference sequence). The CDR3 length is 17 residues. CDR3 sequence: CATSNQQGFGSNQPQHF. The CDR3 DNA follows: TGTGCCACCAGCAATCAACAGGGTTTTGGTAGCAATCAGCCCCAGCATTTT.

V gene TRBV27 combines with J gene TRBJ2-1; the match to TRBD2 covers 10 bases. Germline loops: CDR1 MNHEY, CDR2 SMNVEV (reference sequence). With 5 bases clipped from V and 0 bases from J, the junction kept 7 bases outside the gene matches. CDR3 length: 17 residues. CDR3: CASSRTSGSSSYNEQFF. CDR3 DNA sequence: TGTGCCAGCAGTCGGACTAGCGGTTCCAGCTCCTACAATGAGCAGTTCTTC.

CDR3 region: CASSLASGGSWETQYF. The CDR3 coding sequence is TGCGCCAGCAGCTTGGCCTCAGGGGGTTCGTGGGAGACCCAGTACTTC. The rearrangement uses TRBV5-1 and TRBJ2-5; 7 bases fit TRBD1. Germline V gives CDR1 SGHRS, CDR2 YFSETQ. The CDR3 spans 16 residues. Trimming cost V 0 bases and J 5 bases; bases outside gene matches: 10.

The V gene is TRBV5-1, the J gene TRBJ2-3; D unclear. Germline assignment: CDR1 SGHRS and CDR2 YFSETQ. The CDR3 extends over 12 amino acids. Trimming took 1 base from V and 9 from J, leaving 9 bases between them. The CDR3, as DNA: TGCGCCAGCAGCTTGCACTCAAACACGCAGTATTTT. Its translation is CASSLHSNTQYF.

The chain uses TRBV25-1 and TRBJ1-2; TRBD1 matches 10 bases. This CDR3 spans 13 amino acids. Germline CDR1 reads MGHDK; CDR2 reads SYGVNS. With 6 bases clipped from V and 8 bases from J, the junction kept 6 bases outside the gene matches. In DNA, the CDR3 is TGTGCCAGCAGCCCAGGACAGGGGGGCGGCTACACCTTC. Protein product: CASSPGQGGGYTF.

In DNA form, the CDR3 reads TGTGCCAGCAGCTTTAGCCTGGCCAAAAACATTCAGTACTTC. Translated, it gives CASSFSLAKNIQYF. The chain couples TRBV7-2 to TRBJ2-4; D ambiguous. The germline gives CDR1 SGHTA, CDR2 FQGNSA. V was clipped by 3 bases and J by 1 base, with 7 bases between them. The CDR3 totals 14 residues. Filled out from reference TRBV7-2 and TRBJ2-4, the complete variable domain reads GAGVSQSPSNKVTEKGKDVELRCDPISGHTALYWYRQSLGQGLEFLIYFQGNSAPDKSGLPSDRFSAERTGGSVSTLTIQRTQQEDSAVYLCASSFSLAKNIQYFGAGTRLSVL.

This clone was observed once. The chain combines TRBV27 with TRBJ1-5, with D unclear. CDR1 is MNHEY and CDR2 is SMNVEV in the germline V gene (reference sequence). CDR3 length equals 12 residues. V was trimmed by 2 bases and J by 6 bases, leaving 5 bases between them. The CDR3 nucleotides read TGTGCCAGCAGTTTAGCGGGTCAGCCCCAGCATTTT. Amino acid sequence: CASSLAGQPQHF.

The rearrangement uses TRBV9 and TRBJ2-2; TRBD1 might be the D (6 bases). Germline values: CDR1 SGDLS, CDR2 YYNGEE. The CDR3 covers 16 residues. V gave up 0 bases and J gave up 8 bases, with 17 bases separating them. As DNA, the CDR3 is TGTGCCAGCAGCGTAGAGGTAGCAGGGGTACCGGGGGAGCTGTTTTTT. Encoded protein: CASSVEVAGVPGELFF.

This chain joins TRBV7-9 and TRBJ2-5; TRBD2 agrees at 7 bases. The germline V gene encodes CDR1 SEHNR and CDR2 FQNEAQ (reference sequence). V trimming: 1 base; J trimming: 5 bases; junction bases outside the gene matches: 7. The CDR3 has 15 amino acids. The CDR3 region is CASSLGASGLETQYF. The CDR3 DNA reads TGTGCCAGCAGCTTAGGGGCTAGCGGCCTTGAGACCCAGTACTTC.

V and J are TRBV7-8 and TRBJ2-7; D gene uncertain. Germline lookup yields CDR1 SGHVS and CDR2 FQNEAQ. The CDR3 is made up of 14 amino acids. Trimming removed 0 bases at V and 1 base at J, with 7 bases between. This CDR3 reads CASSLALQSYEQYF. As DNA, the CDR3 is TGTGCCAGCAGCTTAGCTTTACAGTCCTACGAGCAGTACTTC.

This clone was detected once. The CDR3 DNA reads as TGCAGCGCCCGCCGCCTACTGAGCCACGAGCAGTACTTC. It is translated as CSARRLLSHEQYF. The chain links TRBV29-1 to TRBJ2-7; no firm D call. Germline CDR1 is SQVTM and CDR2 is ANQGSEA. The V end was cut by 7 bases, the J end by 5 bases, with 18 bases between. The CDR3 has 13 amino acids.

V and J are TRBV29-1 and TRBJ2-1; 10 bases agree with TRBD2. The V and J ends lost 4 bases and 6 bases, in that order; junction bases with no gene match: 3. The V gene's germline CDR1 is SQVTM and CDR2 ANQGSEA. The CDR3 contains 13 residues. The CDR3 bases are TGCAGCGTTGGACTAGCGGGCCCCAATGAGCAGTTCTTC. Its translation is CSVGLAGPNEQFF.

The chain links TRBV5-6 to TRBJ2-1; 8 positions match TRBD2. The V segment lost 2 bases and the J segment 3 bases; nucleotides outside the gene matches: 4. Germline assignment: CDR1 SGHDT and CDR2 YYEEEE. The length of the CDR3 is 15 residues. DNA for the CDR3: TGTGCCAGCAGCTTCCCCGGGACTAGCTACAATGAGCAGTTCTTC. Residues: CASSFPGTSYNEQFF.

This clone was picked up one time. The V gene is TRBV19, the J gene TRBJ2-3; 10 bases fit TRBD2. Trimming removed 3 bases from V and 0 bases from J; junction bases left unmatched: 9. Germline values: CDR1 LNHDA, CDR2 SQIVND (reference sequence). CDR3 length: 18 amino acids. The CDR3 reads CASSIQGERGGSTDTQYF. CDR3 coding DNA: TGTGCCAGTAGTATTCAGGGGGAGCGGGGGGGCAGCACAGATACGCAGTATTTT.

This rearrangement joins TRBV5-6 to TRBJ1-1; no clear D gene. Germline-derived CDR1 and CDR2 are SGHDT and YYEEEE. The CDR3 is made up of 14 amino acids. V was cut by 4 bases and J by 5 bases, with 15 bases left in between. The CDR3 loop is CASSRGQVGTEAFF. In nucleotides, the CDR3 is TGTGCCAGCAGCCGAGGGCAGGTGGGTACTGAAGCTTTCTTT. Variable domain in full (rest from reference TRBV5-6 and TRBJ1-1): DAGVTQSPTHLIKTRGQQVTLRCSPKSGHDTVSWYQQALGQGPQFIFQYYEEEERQRGNFPDRFSGHQFPNYSSELNVNALLLGDSALYLCASSRGQVGTEAFFGQGTRLTVV.

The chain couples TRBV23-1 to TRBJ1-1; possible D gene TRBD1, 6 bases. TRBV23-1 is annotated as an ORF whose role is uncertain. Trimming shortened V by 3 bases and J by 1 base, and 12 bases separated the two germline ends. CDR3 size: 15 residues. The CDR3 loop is CASSQPGTRNTEAFF. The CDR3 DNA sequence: TGCGCCAGCAGTCAGCCCGGGACAAGGAACACTGAAGCTTTCTTT.

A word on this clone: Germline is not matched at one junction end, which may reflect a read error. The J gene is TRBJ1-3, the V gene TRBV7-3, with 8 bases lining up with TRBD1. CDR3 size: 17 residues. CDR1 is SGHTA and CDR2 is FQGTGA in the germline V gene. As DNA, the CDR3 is TGTGCCAGCAGCTTATCCCCCCCTGACAGGGGTGGACACACCATATATTTT. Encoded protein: CASSLSPPDRGGHTIYF.

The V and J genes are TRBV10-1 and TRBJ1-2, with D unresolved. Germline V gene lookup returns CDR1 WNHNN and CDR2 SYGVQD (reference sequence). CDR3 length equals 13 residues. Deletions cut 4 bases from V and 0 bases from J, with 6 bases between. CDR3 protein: CASSVHSNYGYTF. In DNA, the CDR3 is TGCGCCAGCAGTGTTCATTCTAACTATGGCTACACCTTC.

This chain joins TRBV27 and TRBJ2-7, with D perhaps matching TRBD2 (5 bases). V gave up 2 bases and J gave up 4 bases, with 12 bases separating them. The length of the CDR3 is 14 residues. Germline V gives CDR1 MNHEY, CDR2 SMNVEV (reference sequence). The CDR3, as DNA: TGTGCCAGCAGTTTAATCCGGGGAACATACGAGCAGTACTTC. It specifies CASSLIRGTYEQYF.

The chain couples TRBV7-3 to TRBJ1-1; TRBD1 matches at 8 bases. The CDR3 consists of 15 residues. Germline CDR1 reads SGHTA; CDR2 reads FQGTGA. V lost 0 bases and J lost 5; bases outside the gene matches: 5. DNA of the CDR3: TGTGCCAGCAGCTTAACGGGGACAGGTCGGACTGAAGCTTTCTTT. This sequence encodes CASSLTGTGRTEAFF.

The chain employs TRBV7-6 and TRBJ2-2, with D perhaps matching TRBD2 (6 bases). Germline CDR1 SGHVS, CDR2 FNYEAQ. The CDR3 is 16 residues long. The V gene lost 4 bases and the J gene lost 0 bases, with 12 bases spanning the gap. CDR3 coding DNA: TGTGCCAGCAGCTCCGAACTAGCAGCGAACACCGGGGAGCTGTTTTTT. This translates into CASSSELAANTGELFF. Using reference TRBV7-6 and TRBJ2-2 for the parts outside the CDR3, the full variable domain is GAGVSQSPRYKVTKRGQDVALRCDPISGHVSLYWYRQALGQGPEFLTYFNYEAQQDKSGLPNDRFSAERPEGSISTLTIQRTEQRDSAMYRCASSSELAANTGELFFGEGSRLTVL.

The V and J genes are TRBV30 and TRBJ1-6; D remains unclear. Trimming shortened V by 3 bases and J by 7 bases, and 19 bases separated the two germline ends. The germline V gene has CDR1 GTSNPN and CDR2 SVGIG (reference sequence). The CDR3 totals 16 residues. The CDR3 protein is CAWRLALGRVNSPLHF. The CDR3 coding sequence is TGTGCCTGGAGGCTAGCCCTCGGACGGGTGAATTCACCCCTCCACTTT.

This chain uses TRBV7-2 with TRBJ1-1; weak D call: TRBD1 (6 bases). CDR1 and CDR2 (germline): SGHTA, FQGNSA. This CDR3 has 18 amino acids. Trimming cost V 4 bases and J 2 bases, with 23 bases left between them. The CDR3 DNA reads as TGTGCCAGCAGCTCCCCTGTTATTCGTACAGGGCTCAACACTGAAGCTTTCTTT. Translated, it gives CASSSPVIRTGLNTEAFF.

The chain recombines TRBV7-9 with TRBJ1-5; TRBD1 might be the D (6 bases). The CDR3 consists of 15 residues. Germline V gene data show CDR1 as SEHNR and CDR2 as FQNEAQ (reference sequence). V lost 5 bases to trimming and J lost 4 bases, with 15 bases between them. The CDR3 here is CASSASTGINQPQHF. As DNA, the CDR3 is TGTGCCAGCAGCGCCTCGACAGGAATTAATCAGCCCCAGCATTTT.

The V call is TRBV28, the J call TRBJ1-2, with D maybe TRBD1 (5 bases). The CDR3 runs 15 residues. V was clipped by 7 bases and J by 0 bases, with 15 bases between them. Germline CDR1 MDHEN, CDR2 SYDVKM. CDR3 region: CASTTRGGANYGYTF. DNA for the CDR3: TGTGCCAGCACCACTCGGGGGGGGGCTAACTATGGCTACACCTTC.

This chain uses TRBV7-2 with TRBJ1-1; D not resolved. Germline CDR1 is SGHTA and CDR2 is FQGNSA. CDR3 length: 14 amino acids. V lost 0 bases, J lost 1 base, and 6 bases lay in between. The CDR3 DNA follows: TGTGCCAGCAGCTTAGCGGTGAGGAACACTGAAGCTTTCTTT. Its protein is CASSLAVRNTEAFF.